The 14 T cell receptor beta chains presented below share a single source sample, sequenced in a study of shared clonotypes between healthy human individuals. Assay: immunoSEQ multiplex PCR; the TCRdb copy retains only in-frame clones and omits some. Of around 2,000,000 clones listed, less than 95% are singletons. Naive CD8 cells were CD45RO-negative, positively selected for CCR7, excluding terminally differentiated effector memory CD45RA+ cells. The sample comprised naive CD8+ T cells sorted from blood. The receptors stem from a man aged 18 to 35 in good health.

About this clone itself: The sample carries other DNA sequences with the same CDR3. This chain connects TRBV11-2 to TRBJ1-1, with unresolved D. Trimming removed 3 bases from V and 1 base from J, with 6 bases in between. Germline CDR1 reads SGHAT; CDR2 reads FQNNGV. The CDR3 covers 13 residues. This CDR3 reads CASSLSPNTEAFF. The CDR3 coding sequence is TGTGCCAGCAGCTTGTCACCGAACACTGAAGCTTTCTTT.

The chain joins TRBV9 to TRBJ2-5; D not resolved. Germline values: CDR1 SGDLS, CDR2 YYNGEE. The CDR3 length is 17 residues. Deletions cut 0 bases from V and 0 bases from J, with 15 bases between. The DNA for the CDR3 is TGTGCCAGCAGCGTAGTCCCAGCAGGACCGAACCAAGAGACCCAGTACTTC. Amino acid sequence: CASSVVPAGPNQETQYF.

CDR3 DNA sequence: TGTGCCAGCAGTTCCCGACAGTCTCCGGCTATTAATGAAAAACTGTTTTTT. Its protein product is CASSSRQSPAINEKLFF. J is TRBJ1-4 and V is TRBV25-1; maybe TRBD1 (5 bases). V lost 5 bases, J lost 4 bases, and 20 bases lay in between. Germline assignment: CDR1 MGHDK and CDR2 SYGVNS. CDR3 length equals 17 residues.

J is TRBJ2-1 and V is TRBV27, with TRBD1 as a possible D gene (6 bases). The germline V gene has CDR1 MNHEY and CDR2 SMNVEV (reference sequence). Trimming removed 6 bases from V and 6 bases from J, with 15 bases in between. The length of the CDR3 is 14 residues. CDR3 sequence reads: CASSRTQGGNEQFF. CDR3 DNA sequence: TGTGCCAGCAGCAGGACACAAGGGGGCAATGAGCAGTTCTTC.

As regards this clone: Within the sample, other DNA sequences also encode this same CDR3. The chain joins TRBV4-1 to TRBJ2-1; D may match TRBD1 or TRBD2 (6 bases each). Looked up from germline, CDR1 is MGHRA and CDR2 is YSYEKL. With 0 bases removed from V and 0 bases from J, the gap between germline ends came to 9 bases. The CDR3 length is 16 residues. CDR3 amino acids: CASSQDGGGSYNEQFF. Here the CDR3 DNA reads TGCGCCAGCAGCCAAGACGGAGGGGGCTCCTACAATGAGCAGTTCTTC.

This rearrangement joins TRBV6-1 to TRBJ1-5, with D perhaps matching TRBD1 (5 bases). The CDR3 contains 18 residues. Germline-derived CDR1 and CDR2 are MNHNS and SASEGT. Trimming took 3 bases from V and 4 from J, leaving 22 bases between them. The CDR3 DNA follows: TGTGCCAGCAGTGATCCGAGTGGTCCCAGCACAGGAAATCAGCCCCAGCATTTT. Amino acid sequence: CASSDPSGPSTGNQPQHF.

The chain combines TRBV9 with TRBJ2-1, with 8 bases aligning to TRBD2. Trimming cost V 6 bases and J 9 bases; bases outside gene matches: 5. The CDR3 has 12 amino acids. From germline, CDR1 is SGDLS and CDR2 YYNGEE. The CDR3 bases are TGTGCCAGCACCCCCGCGGGGGGTGAGCAGTTCTTC. As protein: CASTPAGGEQFF.

The chain joins TRBV4-3 to TRBJ2-1, with a weak D call TRBD2 (5 bases). Germline values: CDR1 LGHNA, CDR2 YSLEER. The CDR3 has 17 amino acids. V dropped 0 bases and J dropped 3 bases, with 15 bases sitting between them. The CDR3 DNA follows: TGCGCCAGCAGCCAAGATAGTCCTAGCTGGGACTACAATGAGCAGTTCTTC. Amino acid sequence: CASSQDSPSWDYNEQFF.

The V call is TRBV19, the J call TRBJ2-1; no clear D gene. The germline gives CDR1 LNHDA, CDR2 SQIVND (reference sequence). V lost 4 bases and J lost 5, with 18 bases in between. The CDR3 sequence is 16 residues long. DNA for the CDR3: TGTGCCAGTAGTAGTCTGTCCCTCACCCCTGACAATGAGCAGTTCTTC. Translated, it gives CASSSLSLTPDNEQFF.

The J gene is TRBJ1-1, the V gene TRBV6-1; D not resolved. V was shortened by 2 bases and J by 4 bases, with 11 bases between the two germline ends. CDR3 size: 14 residues. Germline V gene lookup returns CDR1 MNHNS and CDR2 SASEGT. The CDR3 region is CASSESWAGTEAFF. As DNA, the CDR3 is TGTGCCAGCAGTGAAAGCTGGGCCGGCACTGAAGCTTTCTTT.

The chain has TRBV19 and TRBJ1-6, with a possible D match to TRBD1 (5 bases). V lost 5 bases and J 5 bases, leaving 7 bases between the germline ends. There are 13 residues in the CDR3. Per germline, CDR1 LNHDA and CDR2 SQIVND (reference sequence). The CDR3 is CASSSRDNSPLHF. The CDR3, as DNA: TGTGCCAGTAGTTCCAGGGATAATTCACCCCTCCACTTT.

This clone has more than one count but fewer than ten. V gene TRBV27 combines with J gene TRBJ1-2; 7 positions match TRBD1. The junction had 7 bases not matched to a gene; V was cut back by 0 bases and J by 6 bases. Germline V gene data show CDR1 as MNHEY and CDR2 as SMNVEV (reference sequence). This CDR3 comprises 15 residues. CDR3 region: CASSLSAAGGNGYTF. CDR3 nucleotide sequence: TGTGCCAGCAGTTTATCGGCCGCAGGGGGAAATGGCTACACCTTC.

This chain connects TRBV6-1 to TRBJ2-1; 8 bases agree with TRBD1. Germline trimming cut 1 base from V and 7 bases from J; bases unmatched to any gene: 6. Germline V gene data show CDR1 as MNHNS and CDR2 as SASEGT. This CDR3 contains 15 residues. The CDR3 here is CASSEGQGTMNEQFF. The CDR3 DNA is TGTGCCAGCAGTGAAGGACAGGGGACGATGAATGAGCAGTTCTTC.

V gene TRBV4-1 combines with J gene TRBJ1-6; no definite D call. Trimming took 4 bases from V and 8 from J, leaving 9 bases between them. Germline CDR1 is MGHRA and CDR2 is YSYEKL. This CDR3 is 13 amino acids long. The CDR3 loop is CASSPREDSPLHF. CDR3 nucleotides: TGCGCCAGCAGCCCCCGGGAGGATTCACCCCTCCACTTT.